This TCR beta chain was found in a study of shared clonotypes between healthy human individuals. Study-level points and caveats: It was the non-shared clonotypes that had lower generation probabilities than clonotypes shared by all four donors.

CDR3 size: 16 residues. V gave up 0 bases and J gave up 0 bases, with 9 bases separating them. CDR1 is MGHRA and CDR2 is YSYEKL in the germline V gene. The assay was immunoSEQ multiplex PCR, and TCRdb's table has in-frame clones only and misses some. Of roughly 320,000 clones listed, around 87% are singletons. Regarding this clone: The antigen is not known.

The V and J genes are TRBV4-1 and TRBJ1-5; a possible D gene is TRBD1 (5 bases). The sequence was collected from a man in his late teens or twenties in good health. The sample was memory CD8+ T cells sorted from blood. Subset described: CD45RO+ cells pooled with CCR7-negative TemRA cells. CDR3 in amino acids: CASSQDWTLSNQPQHF. CDR3 bases: TGCGCCAGCAGCCAAGATTGGACACTTAGCAATCAGCCCCAGCATTTT.